These 15 T cell receptor beta chains share one sample of origin, sequenced in a study of tumor and adjacent non-tumor tissue in lung cancer. The library came from three nested PCR rounds adapted from ARM-PCR protocols. Each CDR3 protein gets one entry after TCRdb re-called the multiplex PCR reads with MiXCR. The sample yields under 85,000 distinct CDR3 sequences, over 60% seen once. No cell sorting was done before RNA was extracted from the tissue. Distant lung tissue was collected more than 3 cm away from the tumor edge. Source material: distant non-tumor lung tissue. The source is a man between 70 and 80 years old with non-small cell lung cancer.

In the case of this clonotype: This may arise from a read error, as a much more abundant clone is one base away. This CDR3 is missing its conserved last phenylalanine or tryptophan, likely due to a read error. The rearrangement links TRBV20-1 to TRBJ2-7, with 9 bases fitting TRBD1. The V segment lost 2 bases and the J segment 4 bases; nucleotides outside the gene matches: 6. The CDR3 has 14 residues. CDR1 and CDR2 from the germline V gene are DFQATT and SNEGSKA (reference sequence). The CDR3 DNA follows: TGCAGTGCTAGATCCCCGACAGGGGGTTACGAGCAGTACTCC. Translation gives CSARSPTGGYEQYS.

Concerning this clonotype: A junction boundary mismatches the germline segment, possibly from a read error. V is TRBV12-3 or TRBV12-4 and J is TRBJ2-5; a weak D match, TRBD2 (5 bases). The CDR3 is 15 amino acids. CDR3 loop: CASSQVGRGQETQYF. CDR3 DNA: TGTGCCAGCAGCCAGGTAGGGCGCGGGCAAGAGACACAGTACTTC.

Notes on this clonotype: The conserved final phenylalanine or tryptophan is absent from the CDR3, which likely points to a read error. The V gene is TRBV2, the J gene TRBJ2-7; a possible D gene is TRBD1 (6 bases). This CDR3 comprises 14 residues. The germline V gene encodes CDR1 SNHLY and CDR2 FYNNEI. CDR3 amino acids: CTTTEDRFDYEQYI. The CDR3 region has the DNA TGTACCACGACCGAAGACAGGTTTGATTACGAGCAGTACATC.

Notes on this clonotype: The CDR3 end shows no conserved phenylalanine or tryptophan, and so a read error is likely. J is TRBJ1-1 and V is TRBV11-3; 7 positions match TRBD1. The germline V gene has CDR1 SGHNT and CDR2 YENEEA. CDR3 length: 16 amino acids. V lost 3 bases, J lost 11 bases, and 18 bases stayed unmatched. CDR3 DNA: TGTGCCAGCAGCTTCCGGGACAGAACCCTGAACAGTGAGGCTTTCTTG. It codes for CASSFRDRTLNSEAFL.

In the case of this clonotype: At one boundary the junction diverges from the germline segment, which might be a read error. The chain couples TRBV28 to TRBJ1-5; a possible D gene is TRBD1 (5 bases). Germline-derived CDR1 and CDR2 are MDHEN and SYDVKM. The CDR3 consists of 15 residues. As DNA, the CDR3 is TGTGCCAGCAGAGGGGCAGGGAAGGACAATCAGCGCCAGCATTTT. Amino acids: CASRGAGKDNQRQHF.

In regard to this clonotype: A read error may produce the germline difference seen at one junction end. V is TRBV7-7 and J is TRBJ2-5; unclear D gene. Germline values: CDR1 SSHAT, CDR2 FNYEAQ (reference sequence). The CDR3 spans 15 residues. For the CDR3, the DNA is TGTGCTAGCAGTTTCGGCAAGTTCAGTCGAGAGACCCAGTACTTC. It encodes CASSFGKFSRETQYF.

For this clonotype: This may arise from a read error, as a much more abundant clone is one base away. The CDR3, as DNA: TGTGCCAGCAGCCAAGATTTCGGAGTAGCGTGGCAGGAGACCCAGTACTTC. Encoded protein: CASSQDFGVAWQETQYF. The chain is built from TRBV4-2 and TRBJ2-5, with D possibly being TRBD2 (5 bases). With 0 bases removed from V and 5 bases from J, the gap between germline ends came to 19 bases. Germline V gives CDR1 LGHNA, CDR2 YNFKEQ. This CDR3 contains 17 residues.

The chain carries TRBV11-2 and TRBJ1-2, with D perhaps TRBD1 (6 bases). Germline assignment: CDR1 SGHAT and CDR2 FQNNGV. The CDR3 has 15 residues. The ends were cut back, 3 bases at V and 5 bases at J, with 16 bases in the middle. CDR3 in amino acids: CASSFCRGFAYGYTF. CDR3 nucleotides: TGTGCCAGCAGCTTTTGCAGGGGCTTCGCTTATGGCTACACCTTC. The full variable domain, completed using reference TRBV11-2 and TRBJ1-2, is EAGVAQSPRYKIIEKRQSVAFWCNPISGHATLYWYQQILGQGPKLLIQFQNNGVVDDSQLPKDRFSAERLKGVDSTLKIQPAKLEDSAVYLCASSFCRGFAYGYTFGSGTRLTVV.

Regarding this clonotype: The junction departs from germline at one end; a sequencing error may be responsible. This chain connects TRBV11-3 to TRBJ2-2, with 9 bases matching TRBD2. This CDR3 region has 16 residues. Germline V lookup: CDR1 SGHNT, CDR2 YENEEA. In nucleotides, the CDR3 is TGTGCTAGCAGCGGCCGGGCGGTAGCGGGGGCCGGGGAGTTGTTATTT. Its protein product is CASSGRAVAGAGELLF.

In the case of this clonotype: The junction and the germline gene differ at one end; a read error may be behind it. CDR3 sequence (DNA): TGCGCCATCATCCAAAGAGAGTCTGGAAAGACCATATATTTT. This encodes CAIIQRESGKTIYF. The chain combines TRBV4-1 with TRBJ1-3; D unresolved. The CDR3 totals 14 residues. Germline CDR1 is MGHRA and CDR2 is YSYEKL.

V usage is TRBV5-6 and J usage is TRBJ2-7; D might be TRBD1 or TRBD2, each matching 6 bases. Between the trimmed V and J ends, which lost 0 bases and 8 bases, there was a span of 18 bases. Germline CDR1 is SGHDT and CDR2 is YYEEEE. CDR3 size: 15 residues. The CDR3 sequence is CASSLEPGGSHKQYF. DNA of the CDR3: TGTGCCAGCAGCTTGGAGCCCGGGGGCTCCCACAAGCAGTACTTC. Full variable domain (missing parts from reference TRBV5-6 and TRBJ2-7): DAGVTQSPTHLIKTRGQQVTLRCSPKSGHDTVSWYQQALGQGPQFIFQYYEEEERQRGNFPDRFSGHQFPNYSSELNVNALLLGDSALYLCASSLEPGGSHKQYFGPGTRLTVT.

This clonotype has at least ten counts. The V and J genes are TRBV7-8 and TRBJ1-1, with D unclear. Germline V CDR1 and CDR2: SGHVS, FQNEAQ. The CDR3 totals 11 residues. Trimming cost V 4 bases and J 3 bases, with 3 bases left between them. Here the CDR3 reads CASSSYTEAFF. The CDR3 DNA follows: TGTGCCAGCAGCTCCTACACTGAAGCTTTCTTT.

This clonotype was counted at least ten times. The CDR3 here is CASSHFPERGGTQYF. The CDR3 bases are TGTGCCAGCAGCCACTTCCCGGAACGGGGGGGGACGCAGTATTTT. The V call is TRBV7-8, the J call TRBJ2-3, with 8 bases fitting TRBD2. This CDR3 is 15 amino acids long. CDR1 is SGHVS and CDR2 is FQNEAQ in the germline V gene. Germline trimming cut 5 bases from V and 9 bases from J; bases unmatched to any gene: 13.

Turning to this clonotype: The conserved phenylalanine or tryptophan is not found at the CDR3 terminus, so this likely reflects a read error. Because the CDR3's place on the DNA is in doubt, the DNA is left out and the CDR3 is given as listed by TCRdb. This chain joins TRBV29-1 and TRBJ1-1. Germline lookup yields CDR1 SQVTM and CDR2 ANQGSEA. The CDR3 has 14 residues if both end residues are counted. The CDR3 reads CSVLSSRPNTEALY.

About this clonotype itself: This may come from a read error, since a much larger clone is one base off. The chain employs TRBV25-1 and TRBJ2-7; D might be TRBD1 (5 bases). CDR1 is MGHDK and CDR2 is SYGVNS in the germline V gene. CDR3 length: 12 residues. The V end lost 1 base, the J end lost 7 bases, and 8 bases lay between the germline ends. CDR3 nucleotides: TGTGCCAGCAGTGAATGGACATGGGAGCAGTACTTC. Translated, it gives CASSEWTWEQYF.